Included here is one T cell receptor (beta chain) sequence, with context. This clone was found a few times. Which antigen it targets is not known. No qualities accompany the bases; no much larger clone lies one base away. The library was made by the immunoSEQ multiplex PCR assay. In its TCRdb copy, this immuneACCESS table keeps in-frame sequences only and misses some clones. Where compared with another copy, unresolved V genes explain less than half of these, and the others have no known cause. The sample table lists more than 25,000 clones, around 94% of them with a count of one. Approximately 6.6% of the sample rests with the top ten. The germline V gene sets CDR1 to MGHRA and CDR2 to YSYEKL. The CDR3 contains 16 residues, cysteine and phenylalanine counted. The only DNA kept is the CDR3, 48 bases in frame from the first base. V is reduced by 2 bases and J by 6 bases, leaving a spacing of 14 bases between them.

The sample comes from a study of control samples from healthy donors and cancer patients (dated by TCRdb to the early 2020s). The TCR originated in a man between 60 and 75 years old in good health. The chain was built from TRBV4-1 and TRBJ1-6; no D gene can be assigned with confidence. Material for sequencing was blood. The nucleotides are TGCGCCAGCAGCCAAAGGATATGGGATACTAATTCACCCCTCCACTTT. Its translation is CASSQRIWDTNSPLHF.